The clone carrying this TCR beta chain was observed a few times. Its target is not known. The data originate from a study of CD8+CD57+ T cells in acquired aplastic anemia. Study background: DNA per sorted CD4+ or CD8+ sample ranged about 0.2 to 27.4 ug, averaging around 3 ug. On average, healthy donors gave 10 million to 14 million reads for CD4+ cells.

The CDR3 runs 12 residues. The germline V gene encodes CDR1 MNHEY and CDR2 SVGAGI. V was shortened by 10 bases and J by 1 base, with 10 bases between the two germline ends. General study results and limits: Patients and controls shared some 29 CD8+ CDR3 sequences, which appeared highly expressed in patients and within their immunodominant clones.

Genomic DNA provided the template from which TCR beta VDJ and CDR3 profiles were obtained. From the reads, TCRdb called clonotypes with MiXCR, one entry per CDR3 protein. The sample has about 160,000 distinct CDR3 sequences, 35% to 55% seen once. The receptor was isolated from a human donor in good health. The rearrangement uses TRBV6-5 and TRBJ1-1, with D unresolved. The sequenced sample consisted of sorted CD4+, CD8+, or CD8+CD57+ T cells (not recorded which) from PBMCs. CDR3 in amino acids: CATQRENTEAFF. The CDR3 coding sequence is TGTGCCACTCAAAGGGAGAACACTGAAGCTTTCTTT.